These 24 T cell receptor beta chains share one sample of origin, sequenced in a study of T cells in Graves' hyperthyroidism and ophthalmopathy. Amplified TCR beta CDR3 regions derived from RNA transcripts. TCR CDR3 underwent first-round RT-PCR with the HTBI primer set. In TCRdb, the multiplex PCR reads were re-called with MiXCR into one record per CDR3 protein. The data hold 200,000 to 250,000 distinct CDR3 sequences, with about 25% observed a single time. Sequenced: blood. Every receptor here comes from a woman aged 40 to 50 with Graves' ophthalmopathy.

The sample holds many counts of this clonotype. The chain has TRBV15 and TRBJ2-5, with D tentatively TRBD1 (5 bases). Deletions cut 0 bases from V and 5 bases from J, with 7 bases between. CDR3 length: 13 residues. The germline V gene encodes CDR1 LNHNV and CDR2 YYDKDF (reference sequence). The CDR3 region is CATSREPGETQYF. In DNA form, the CDR3 reads TGTGCCACCAGCAGAGAACCAGGGGAGACCCAGTACTTC.

This clonotype has at least ten counts. The chain joins TRBV28 to TRBJ1-5; D remains unclear. V lost 6 bases and J 4 bases, leaving 13 bases between the germline ends. The CDR3 consists of 14 residues. Germline lookup yields CDR1 MDHEN and CDR2 SYDVKM. The chain's CDR3 is CASSSVEGNQPQHF. The CDR3 DNA sequence: TGTGCCAGCAGCTCGGTGGAAGGGAATCAGCCCCAGCATTTT.

Ten or more counts support this clonotype. CDR3 nucleotide sequence: TGTGCCAGCAGTGAAAAGCCGGGGGAGCAGTACTTC. Translated: CASSEKPGEQYF. The V gene is TRBV2, the J gene TRBJ2-7, with D possibly matching TRBD2 (5 bases). Trimming removed 2 bases at V and 7 bases at J, with 9 bases between. The CDR3 consists of 12 residues. Looked up from germline, CDR1 is SNHLY and CDR2 is FYNNEI. The full variable domain, its missing parts supplied by reference TRBV2 and TRBJ2-7, is EPEVTQTPSHQVTQMGQEVILRCVPISNHLYFYWYRQILGQKVEFLVSFYNNEISEKSEIFDDQFSVERPDGSNFTLKIRSTKLEDSAMYFCASSEKPGEQYFGPGTRLTVT.

This clonotype was recorded at least ten times. This chain connects TRBV20-1 to TRBJ2-2, with 8 bases that match TRBD2. This CDR3 has 12 amino acids. CDR1 is DFQATT and CDR2 is SNEGSKA in the germline V gene (reference sequence). The J segment lost 5 bases and the V segment lost 8 bases, leaving 4 bases of the junction unmatched. The CDR3 DNA is TGCAGTAGCGGGAGCGGAACCGGGGAGCTGTTTTTT. It encodes CSSGSGTGELFF.

This clonotype was recorded a few times. V and J are TRBV6-5 and TRBJ1-2, with a possible D match to TRBD1 (5 bases). V lost 2 bases, J lost 8 bases, and 15 bases lay in between. Germline V gives CDR1 MNHEY, CDR2 SVGAGI. CDR3 length: 14 residues. CDR3 residues: CASSYMDGGNGYTF. The CDR3 DNA is TGTGCCAGCAGTTACATGGACGGGGGAAACGGCTACACCTTC.

This clonotype has at least ten counts. This rearrangement joins TRBV20-1 to TRBJ1-1, with D tentatively TRBD1 (6 bases). Trimming removed 0 bases from V and 0 bases from J, with 11 bases in between. This CDR3 contains 15 residues. Germline V gives CDR1 DFQATT, CDR2 SNEGSKA (reference sequence). The CDR3 region is CSARDRGTMNTEAFF. The CDR3 nucleotides read TGCAGTGCTAGAGACAGGGGAACTATGAACACTGAAGCTTTCTTT.

This clonotype was observed many times. This chain links TRBV30 with TRBJ1-2; D gene ambiguous. CDR1 and CDR2 (germline): GTSNPN, SVGIG (reference sequence). The CDR3 totals 10 residues. The ends were cut back, 4 bases at V and 8 bases at J, with 8 bases in the middle. In nucleotides, the CDR3 is TGTGCCTGGATGGGGAAGGGCTACACCTTC. Amino acid sequence: CAWMGKGYTF.

This clonotype was seen at least ten times. The V call is TRBV12-3 or TRBV12-4, the J call TRBJ1-6; the D is unclear. This CDR3 has 16 residues. The V end was cut by 6 bases, the J end by 1 base, with 13 bases between. CDR3 protein: CASSPERVSYNSPLHF. CDR3 nucleotides: TGTGCCAGCAGCCCTGAGAGGGTATCCTATAATTCACCCCTCCACTTT.

To note about this clonotype: The CDR3 does not end in the conserved phenylalanine or tryptophan, so this is likely a read error. This chain uses TRBV7-3 with TRBJ2-2; D is ambiguous. V dropped 5 bases and J dropped 8 bases, with 12 bases sitting between them. Looked up from germline, CDR1 is SGHTA and CDR2 is FQGTGA. This CDR3 has 13 amino acids. Here the CDR3 reads CASSQLLSGELFL. In DNA form, the CDR3 reads TGTGCCAGCAGCCAATTATTGTCTGGGGAGCTGTTTCTT.

This clonotype was counted many times. The chain links TRBV20-1 to TRBJ1-2, with D perhaps TRBD1 (5 bases). Germline V gives CDR1 DFQATT, CDR2 SNEGSKA (reference sequence). The CDR3 runs to 13 residues. The V end lost 7 bases, the J end lost 1 base, and 13 bases lay between the germline ends. CDR3 sequence: CSVKGDGNYGYTF. The CDR3 DNA is TGCAGTGTTAAAGGGGACGGTAACTATGGCTACACCTTC.

The genes are TRBV12-3 or TRBV12-4 and TRBJ2-5; 9 bases agree with TRBD2. V shed 5 bases and J 4 bases; nucleotides not matched to a gene: 11. The CDR3 is made up of 16 amino acids. CDR3 in amino acids: CASSLGLAGVGETQYF. The DNA for the CDR3 is TGTGCCAGCAGTCTCGGGTTAGCGGGAGTTGGAGAGACCCAGTACTTC.

This clonotype was counted at least ten times. This chain uses TRBV2 with TRBJ2-7; 7 bases agree with TRBD1. The CDR3 loop spans 15 amino acids. Per the germline V gene, CDR1 is SNHLY and CDR2 is FYNNEI. V was pared by 6 bases and J by 0 bases, with 8 bases of the junction left unmatched. DNA of the CDR3: TGTGCCAGCAGCACAGGGACAGAGTCCTCCTACGAGCAGTACTTC. Protein product: CASSTGTESSYEQYF.

The sample holds many counts of this clonotype. J is TRBJ2-7 and V is TRBV15, with D unclear. Looked up from germline, CDR1 is LNHNV and CDR2 is YYDKDF (reference sequence). The CDR3 totals 13 residues. V lost 3 bases and J 1 base, leaving 7 bases between the germline ends. CDR3 DNA sequence: TGTGCCACCAGCAGGGCGGAATCCTACGAGCAGTACTTC. Its protein product is CATSRAESYEQYF.

This clonotype was counted at least ten times. The chain is built from TRBV5-1 and TRBJ1-5; perhaps TRBD1 as D (5 bases). Trimming stripped 0 bases from V and 5 bases from J, with 12 bases between. Germline CDR1 and CDR2: SGHRS and YFSETQ. The CDR3 has 15 amino acids. CDR3 nucleotides: TGCGCCAGCAGCTTGGGTCCCAGGGTCGATCAGCCCCAGCATTTT. Translation gives CASSLGPRVDQPQHF.

The rearrangement links TRBV6-1 to TRBJ2-7; 8 bases fit TRBD2. The CDR3 is 14 amino acids. V lost 5 bases and J lost 3; bases outside the gene matches: 6. Germline-derived CDR1 and CDR2 are MNHNS and SASEGT. CDR3 nucleotides: TGTGCCAGCAGTCTTCCGGGACTAGTCTACGAGCAGTACTTC. Its protein product is CASSLPGLVYEQYF.

At least ten counts were recorded for this clonotype. The chain joins TRBV5-1 to TRBJ1-2, with TRBD1 identical over 7 bases. The germline V gene has CDR1 SGHRS and CDR2 YFSETQ. CDR3 length: 15 amino acids. The trim removed 1 base at V and 5 bases at J, leaving 8 bases unmatched. The CDR3 loop reads CASSLTGTDSYGYTF. In nucleotides, the CDR3 is TGCGCCAGCAGCTTGACCGGGACAGACTCTTATGGCTACACCTTC.

This clonotype was seen at least ten times. The chain employs TRBV4-2 and TRBJ2-7; 10 positions match TRBD2. With 3 bases clipped from V and 0 bases from J, the junction kept 2 bases outside the gene matches. Germline loops: CDR1 LGHNA, CDR2 YNFKEQ. The CDR3 has 15 amino acids. The CDR3 region has the DNA TGTGCCAGCAGCCATTGGACTAGCGGCTCCTACGAGCAGTACTTC. Its protein product is CASSHWTSGSYEQYF.

This clonotype was counted ten times or more. The chain uses TRBV20-1 and TRBJ2-5; D tentatively fits TRBD1 or TRBD2 (6 bases each). This CDR3 contains 13 residues. The V and J ends lost 3 bases and 0 bases respectively, with 8 bases between them. Germline V gene sequence: CDR1 DFQATT, CDR2 SNEGSKA (reference sequence). The CDR3 DNA follows: TGCAGTGCTAGTAGGGGGGACCAAGAGACCCAGTACTTC. As protein: CSASRGDQETQYF.

The sample holds many counts of this clonotype. The rearrangement joins TRBV20-1 to TRBJ2-7; TRBD2 matches at 7 bases. The CDR3 covers 12 residues. Losses at the gene ends were 6 bases for V and 3 bases for J; bases not matched to a gene: 5. CDR1 is DFQATT and CDR2 is SNEGSKA in the germline V gene (reference sequence). CDR3 nucleotide sequence: TGCAGTGCGCAGACTAGCCGCTACGAGCAGTACTTC. Translating gives CSAQTSRYEQYF.

This clonotype was seen many times. The V gene is TRBV6-1, the J gene TRBJ1-1; the D is unclear. The CDR3 is 13 amino acids. CDR1 MNHNS and CDR2 SASEGT come from the germline V gene. The CDR3 reads CAVGRAPDTEAFF. The CDR3 DNA reads as TGTGCTGTGGGTAGGGCCCCGGACACTGAAGCTTTCTTT.

This clonotype was detected many times. The J gene is TRBJ1-6, the V gene TRBV28; D not certain. Per germline, CDR1 MDHEN and CDR2 SYDVKM. This CDR3 has 15 residues. V lost 6 bases to trimming and J lost 2 bases, with 11 bases between them. The CDR3 region has the DNA TGTGCCAGCAGGGGGAGGGTGGCCTATAATTCACCCCTCCACTTT. This gives the protein CASRGRVAYNSPLHF. The whole variable domain, remainder taken from reference TRBV28 and TRBJ1-6, is DVKVTQSSRYLVKRTGEKVFLECVQDMDHENMFWYRQDPGLGLRLIYFSYDVKMKEKGDIPEGYSVSREKKERFSLILESASTNQTSMYLCASRGRVAYNSPLHFGNGTRLTVT.

This clonotype was found many times. The CDR3 bases are TGTGCCATCAGCGCCTGGGAGGGACAGGGGGCCGCGGATACGCAGTATTTT. Protein: CAISAWEGQGAADTQYF. This chain connects TRBV10-3 to TRBJ2-3, with 12 bases matching TRBD1. With 6 bases clipped from V and 6 bases from J, the junction kept 13 bases outside the gene matches. Looked up from germline, CDR1 is ENHRY and CDR2 is SYGVKD. The CDR3 has 17 amino acids.

This clonotype was counted many times. The rearrangement joins TRBV2 to TRBJ2-7, with D maybe TRBD1 (5 bases). Between the trimmed V and J ends, which lost 4 bases and 7 bases, there was a span of 14 bases. The V gene's germline CDR1 is SNHLY and CDR2 FYNNEI. This CDR3 comprises 13 residues. The CDR3, as DNA: TGTGCCAGCAGTGGGTTCGGGCAGGGTGAGCAGTACTTC. Protein sequence: CASSGFGQGEQYF.

This clonotype was observed many times. V is TRBV6-5 and J is TRBJ2-1, with D perhaps given as TRBD1 or TRBD2 (5 bases each). V was pared by 2 bases and J by 9 bases, with 11 bases between. The CDR3 sequence is 13 residues long. The germline CDR1 and CDR2 sequences are MNHEY and SVGAGI. The chain's CDR3 is CASSYKGAGEQFF. The CDR3 DNA reads TGTGCCAGCAGTTACAAAGGGGCGGGTGAGCAGTTCTTC.